This T cell receptor beta chain was sequenced for a study of T-cell memory formation after mild COVID-19. In the study overall: TCR clusters were mostly confined to one donor each.

General study points: Day 15 to 85 contracting clones showed balanced CD4/CD8; later expanders leaned CD4+.

Amplification by 5'RACE using constant-segment primers produced TCR alpha and TCR beta cDNA libraries that carried sample barcodes and UMIs. TCRdb itself ran the 5' RACE reads through MiXCR, one entry per CDR3 protein. The profile shows over 120,000 distinct CDR3 sequences, roughly 6.2% of them singletons. Germline V CDR1 and CDR2: DFQATT, SNEGSKA (reference sequence). The CDR3 is 17 amino acids. The trim removed 1 base at V and 3 bases at J, leaving 9 bases unmatched. This clonotype has at least ten counts. Its antigen remains unknown. The sequence derives from an adult woman who had mild COVID-19 (a few samples of this study predate the infection). Cell type and time point are not known. Sample: PBMCs or a T cell subset sorted from them (not recorded which). V and J are TRBV20-1 and TRBJ2-3; TRBD2 aligns across 11 bases. The CDR3 DNA sequence: TGCAGTGCTAGAGTAGCGGGAGGGCCTTTGACGACAGATACGCAGTATTTT. Protein sequence: CSARVAGGPLTTDTQYF.